Listed below are T cell receptor beta chains from one sample, sequenced in a study of blood T cell repertoires in COVID-19. The repertoire was sequenced with immunoSEQ multiplex PCR; TCRdb's copy has only in-frame clones and lacks some. The sample has roughly 200,000 clones; around 87% are singletons. Sequences were obtained from peripheral blood. Receptor source: a man aged 35-49 years with active or convalescent COVID-19. Each CDR3 is given with its conserved first and last residue. Fields, in order: J gene, D gene, V gene, CDR3 protein, CDR3 DNA. The D gene is left open where the match is weak.

TRBJ1-1 NA TRBV28 CASRQGVRSDTEAFF TGTGCCAGCAGACAGGGTGTAAGGTCGGACACTGAAGCTTTCTTT
TRBJ2-3 TRBD2 TRBV6-2/TRBV6-3 CASSFYLAGGREDTQYF TGTGCCAGCAGTTTTTACCTAGCGGGGGGGAGAGAGGATACGCAGTATTTT
TRBJ1-5 NA TRBV10-3 CAISESGGGQPQHF TGTGCCATCAGTGAGTCGGGGGGTGGGCAGCCCCAGCATTTT
TRBJ1-4 NA TRBV5-8 CASSGGVATNEKLFF TGTGCCAGCAGCGGGGGGGTCGCAACTAATGAAAAACTGTTTTTT
TRBJ2-7 TRBD1 TRBV5-1 CASSLTGTGVGRSHEQYF TGCGCCAGCAGCTTAACCGGGACAGGGGTGGGGCGTTCCCACGAGCAGTACTTC
TRBJ1-2 TRBD1 TRBV11-2 CASSSTDRPYGYTF TGTGCCAGCAGCTCAACGGACAGGCCCTATGGCTACACCTTC
TRBJ1-3 NA TRBV19 CASSIRVAGNTIYF TGTGCCAGTAGTATCCGCGTGGCTGGAAACACCATATATTTT
TRBJ2-2 NA TRBV19 CASSIAQGKGTGELFF TGTGCCAGTAGTATAGCCCAGGGAAAGGGGACCGGGGAGCTGTTTTTT
TRBJ1-6 TRBD1 TRBV10-1 CASNRGPSPLHF TGCGCCAGCAACAGGGGGCCTTCACCCCTCCACTTT
TRBJ1-3 TRBD1 TRBV5-1 CASSTRGSSGNTIYF TGCGCCAGCAGCACCAGGGGGTCCTCTGGAAACACCATATATTTT